Listed here are 25 T cell receptor beta chains from one sample, sequenced in a study of T cell changes during pregnancy in multiple sclerosis. Some clones are missing from TCRdb's copy, which holds only in-frame ones; the method was immunoSEQ multiplex PCR. The sample lists tens of thousands of clones, about 93% occurring once. The sample here was CD4+ T cells from peripheral blood mononuclear cells, taken in the second trimester of pregnancy. These receptors all stem from a female donor with multiple sclerosis, enrolled in a pregnancy study.

The chain combines TRBV10-3 with TRBJ2-7; D remains ambiguous. The germline V gene encodes CDR1 ENHRY and CDR2 SYGVKD. The CDR3 loop spans 16 amino acids. V lost 4 bases and J 0 bases, leaving 16 bases between the germline ends. CDR3 amino acids: CAISGGSRLTSYEQYF. The CDR3 nucleotides are TGTGCCATCAGTGGTGGGTCCAGGCTCACCTCCTACGAGCAGTACTTC.

The genes are TRBV30 and TRBJ2-7; TRBD2 matches at 11 bases. Unmatched junction bases numbered 5, after V lost 8 bases and J lost 2 bases. Germline CDR1 reads GTSNPN; CDR2 reads SVGIG (reference sequence). This CDR3 is 13 amino acids long. The CDR3 sequence: CAAGTSGTYEQYF. CDR3 DNA: TGTGCCGCCGGGACTAGCGGCACCTACGAGCAGTACTTC. The variable domain in full, completed from reference TRBV30 and TRBJ2-7, reads SQTIHQWPATLVQPVGSPLSLECTVEGTSNPNLYWYRQAAGRGLQLLFYSVGIGQISSEVPQNLSASRPQDRQFILSSKKLLLSDSGFYLCAAGTSGTYEQYFGPGTRLTVT.

This clone turned up a few times. The V gene is TRBV5-4, the J gene TRBJ1-2, with a weak D call TRBD1 (6 bases). The CDR3 is 13 amino acids. Trimming shortened V by 6 bases and J by 5 bases, and 14 bases separated the two germline ends. CDR1 and CDR2 (germline): SGHNT, YYREEE (reference sequence). The CDR3 nucleotides read TGTGCCAGCACCCCGAGGGGACAATATGGCTACACCTTC. This sequence encodes CASTPRGQYGYTF.

The V and J genes are TRBV15 and TRBJ1-4, with a possible D match to TRBD1 (6 bases). From germline, CDR1 is LNHNV and CDR2 YYDKDF (reference sequence). The CDR3 loop spans 18 amino acids. V lost 1 base to trimming and J lost 0 bases, with 15 bases between them. The CDR3 DNA sequence: TGTGCCACCAGCAGAGGCCAAGGGGGAGGGACAACTAATGAAAAACTGTTTTTT. The encoded protein is CATSRGQGGGTTNEKLFF.

V gene TRBV27 combines with J gene TRBJ2-6; D unclear. V was clipped by 4 bases and J by 0 bases, with 4 bases between them. The CDR3 loop spans 14 amino acids. Per the germline V gene, CDR1 is MNHEY and CDR2 is SMNVEV (reference sequence). DNA of the CDR3: TGTGCCAGCAGTTCCCACTCTGGGGCCAACGTCCTGACTTTC. Its protein is CASSSHSGANVLTF.

The rearrangement joins TRBV5-8 to TRBJ2-7, with TRBD1 matching over 8 bases. Germline V lookup: CDR1 SGHTS, CDR2 YDEGEE. The CDR3 length is 14 residues. V was pared by 5 bases and J by 3 bases, with 7 bases of the junction left unmatched. Here the CDR3 DNA reads TGTGCCAGCAGACCCAGGACAGGGAACTACGAGCAGTACTTC. This translates into CASRPRTGNYEQYF.

The V call is TRBV6-1, the J call TRBJ2-7; tentatively, D is TRBD1 (6 bases). The germline V gene encodes CDR1 MNHNS and CDR2 SASEGT. V was trimmed by 6 bases and J by 0 bases, leaving 12 bases between them. The CDR3 is 14 amino acids. CDR3 sequence (DNA): TGTGCCAGCAGGCTGACAGGCAGCTCCTACGAGCAGTACTTC. It yields the protein CASRLTGSSYEQYF.

The rearrangement joins TRBV6-1 to TRBJ1-6, with D possibly being TRBD1 (5 bases). Trimming cost V 5 bases and J 14 bases, with 22 bases left between them. CDR3 size: 15 residues. Germline assignment: CDR1 MNHNS and CDR2 SASEGT. The DNA for the CDR3 is TGTGCCAGCAGTATCGAGAGGGGTGGGAGGTCATCCCTCCACTTT. This encodes CASSIERGGRSSLHF.

The rearrangement joins TRBV7-9 to TRBJ1-2; D is unresolved. V lost 5 bases and J lost 8, with 12 bases in between. The CDR3 totals 12 residues. The germline gives CDR1 SEHNR, CDR2 FQNEAQ (reference sequence). CDR3: CASSPRIGGYTF. As DNA, the CDR3 is TGTGCCAGCAGCCCAAGAATCGGGGGCTACACCTTC.

This chain joins TRBV4-1 and TRBJ2-7; 11 nucleotides match TRBD2. CDR1 is MGHRA and CDR2 is YSYEKL in the germline V gene. Trimming at V came to 0 bases and at J to 4 bases, leaving 5 bases not matched to a gene. The CDR3 is 16 residues long. The DNA of the CDR3 is TGCGCCAGCAGCCAAGAATTGACTAGCGGGGCGTACGAGCAGTACTTC. Residues: CASSQELTSGAYEQYF.

The rearrangement uses TRBV5-4 and TRBJ1-2; 10 positions match TRBD1. Per germline, CDR1 SGHNT and CDR2 YYREEE (reference sequence). The CDR3 has 16 residues. V lost 3 bases to trimming and J lost 0 bases; unmatched junction nucleotides: 5. The CDR3 DNA reads as TGTGCCAGCAGCTCGGGCGACAGGGGGCCTAACTATGGCTACACCTTC. Encoded protein: CASSSGDRGPNYGYTF.

This chain joins TRBV6-1 and TRBJ2-2; 8 nucleotides agree with TRBD1. The CDR3 runs to 15 residues. V gave up 6 bases and J gave up 4 bases; unmatched junction bases: 7. The germline CDR1 and CDR2 sequences are MNHNS and SASEGT. DNA for the CDR3: TGTGCCAGCAGCCCTGGACAGGGAGGCACCGGGGAGCTGTTTTTT. Translating gives CASSPGQGGTGELFF.

The rearrangement uses TRBV30 and TRBJ1-4; D might be TRBD1 (5 bases). The V and J ends lost 4 bases and 7 bases respectively, with 16 bases between them. Germline CDR1 and CDR2: GTSNPN and SVGIG (reference sequence). CDR3 length equals 14 residues. For the CDR3, the DNA is TGTGCCTGGACCCTCGGGGGTGCGGGTGAAAAACTGTTTTTT. It is translated as CAWTLGGAGEKLFF.

The chain employs TRBV25-1 and TRBJ2-7, with TRBD1 as a possible D gene (6 bases). V lost 4 bases to trimming and J lost 4 bases, with 14 bases between them. There are 14 residues in the CDR3. Germline-derived CDR1 and CDR2 are MGHDK and SYGVNS. For the CDR3, the DNA is TGTGCCAGCAGTGCGCACCAGGGGTCGTACGAGCAGTACTTC. This encodes CASSAHQGSYEQYF.

V gene TRBV11-2 combines with J gene TRBJ2-7; TRBD2 aligns across 9 bases. Germline values: CDR1 SGHAT, CDR2 FQNNGV. This CDR3 contains 17 residues. V shed 6 bases and J 0 bases; nucleotides not matched to a gene: 12. The CDR3 DNA sequence: TGTGCCAGCAGAAAGATTAGCGGGGGCCGAAGCTCCTACGAGCAGTACTTC. It translates to CASRKISGGRSSYEQYF.

The rearrangement uses TRBV19 and TRBJ2-7; perhaps TRBD1 as D (5 bases). Trimming removed 0 bases at V and 3 bases at J, with 18 bases between. There are 17 residues in the CDR3. CDR1 and CDR2 (germline): LNHDA, SQIVND (reference sequence). Written as DNA, the CDR3 is TGTGCCAGTAGTATAGATTATAAAGGGGCACACTTCTACGAGCAGTACTTC. It is translated as CASSIDYKGAHFYEQYF.

V is TRBV19 and J is TRBJ1-3; D not certain. Trimming stripped 5 bases from V and 0 bases from J, with 14 bases between. This CDR3 has 16 residues. Germline values: CDR1 LNHDA, CDR2 SQIVND (reference sequence). DNA for the CDR3: TGTGCCAGTAGTTTAATCGACATCAGCTCTGGAAACACCATATATTTT. This sequence encodes CASSLIDISSGNTIYF.

The chain employs TRBV30 and TRBJ1-4, with D unresolved. V dropped 5 bases and J dropped 8 bases, with 9 bases sitting between them. CDR1 GTSNPN and CDR2 SVGIG come from the germline V gene (reference sequence). This CDR3 region has 11 residues. The CDR3 loop is CAWSIREKLFF. CDR3 coding DNA: TGTGCCTGGTCGATCAGGGAAAAACTGTTTTTT.

V and J are TRBV7-9 and TRBJ1-5; tentatively, D is TRBD1 (5 bases). Germline lookup yields CDR1 SEHNR and CDR2 FQNEAQ (reference sequence). The CDR3 is 13 residues long. Trimming removed 1 base from V and 9 bases from J, with 10 bases in between. Written as DNA, the CDR3 is TGTGCCAGCAGCTTAGTCGCCGACAGGCCCCAGCATTTT. It codes for CASSLVADRPQHF.

CDR3: CASFRYGYTF. The DNA of the CDR3 is TGTGCCAGTTTCAGATATGGCTACACCTTC. The gene calls are TRBV2 and TRBJ1-2, with D unresolved. The CDR3 sequence is 10 residues long. The V end lost 9 bases, the J end lost 5 bases, and 7 bases lay between the germline ends. CDR1 is SNHLY, CDR2 FYNNEI, per germline.

J is TRBJ2-3 and V is TRBV5-1; 7 nucleotides agree with TRBD1. Germline V gives CDR1 SGHRS, CDR2 YFSETQ. CDR3 length: 14 residues. J lost 3 bases, V lost 4 bases, and 5 bases had no gene match. This CDR3 is CASSKGTVTDTQYF. DNA for the CDR3: TGCGCCAGCAGCAAAGGGACAGTGACAGATACGCAGTATTTT. Filled out from reference TRBV5-1 and TRBJ2-3, the complete variable domain reads KAGVTQTPRYLIKTRGQQVTLSCSPISGHRSVSWYQQTPGQGLQFLFEYFSETQRNKGNFPGRFSGRQFSNSRSEMNVSTLELGDSALYLCASSKGTVTDTQYFGPGTRLTVL.

This rearrangement joins TRBV7-9 to TRBJ2-7; D may be TRBD1 (6 bases). CDR3 length: 14 residues. Germline lookup yields CDR1 SEHNR and CDR2 FQNEAQ (reference sequence). Trimming removed 5 bases at V and 6 bases at J, with 17 bases between. Here the CDR3 reads CASSAGTPGLEQYF. DNA for the CDR3: TGTGCCAGCAGCGCCGGGACACCTGGGCTCGAGCAGTACTTC.

The CDR3 sequence: CASTRGQGYSNQPQHF. CDR3 bases: TGTGCCAGCACCCGGGGACAGGGATATAGCAATCAGCCCCAGCATTTT. The V gene is TRBV7-8, the J gene TRBJ1-5; 9 nucleotides agree with TRBD1. Germline CDR1 reads SGHVS; CDR2 reads FQNEAQ. Trimming cost V 7 bases and J 0 bases; bases outside gene matches: 7. This CDR3 comprises 16 residues.

The chain has TRBV27 and TRBJ1-2; maybe TRBD1 (6 bases). V was trimmed by 0 bases and J by 5 bases, leaving 16 bases between them. Germline V gives CDR1 MNHEY, CDR2 SMNVEV (reference sequence). This CDR3 has 16 amino acids. CDR3 nucleotides: TGTGCCAGCAGTTTATCCGAACGGGCGAGGGGGTATGGCTACACCTTC. Its translation: CASSLSERARGYGYTF.

This chain connects TRBV7-6 to TRBJ1-6; 11 positions match TRBD1. V shed 5 bases and J 10 bases; nucleotides not matched to a gene: 7. Germline CDR1 reads SGHVS; CDR2 reads FNYEAQ. The CDR3 is 15 residues long. CDR3 sequence: CASSVGTGGGSPLHF. CDR3 coding DNA: TGTGCCAGCAGCGTCGGGACAGGGGGAGGCTCACCCCTCCACTTT.